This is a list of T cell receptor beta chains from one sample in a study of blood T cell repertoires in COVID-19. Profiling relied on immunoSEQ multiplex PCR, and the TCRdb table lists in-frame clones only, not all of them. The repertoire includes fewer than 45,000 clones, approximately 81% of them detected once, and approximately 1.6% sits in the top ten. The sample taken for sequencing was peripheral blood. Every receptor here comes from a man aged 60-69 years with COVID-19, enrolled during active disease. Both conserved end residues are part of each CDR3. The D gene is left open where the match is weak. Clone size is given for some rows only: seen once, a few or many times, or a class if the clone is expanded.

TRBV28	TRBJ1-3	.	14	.	TGTGCCAGCAGTTTGCCGAGCTCTGGAAACACCATATATTTT	CASSLPSSGNTIYF
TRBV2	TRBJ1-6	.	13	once	TGTGCCAGCAGGGGAGCACCGAATTCACCCCTCCACTTT	CASRGAPNSPLHF
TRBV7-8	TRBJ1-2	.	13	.	TGTGCCAGCAGCTTAACGCAACTCTATGGCTACACCTTC	CASSLTQLYGYTF
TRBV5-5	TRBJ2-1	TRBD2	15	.	TGTGCCAGCAGCTGGACTAGCGGGAGGGCCGATGAGCAGTTCTTC	CASSWTSGRADEQFF
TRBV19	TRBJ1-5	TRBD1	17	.	TGTGCCAGTAGTAAACGGACAGGGTCGGACACGGGTCAGCCCCAGCATTTT	CASSKRTGSDTGQPQHF
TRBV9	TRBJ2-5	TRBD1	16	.	TGTGCCAGCAGCGCAGCCGGGACAGGGGTATATGAGACCCAGTACTTC	CASSAAGTGVYETQYF
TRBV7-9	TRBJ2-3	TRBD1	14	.	TGTGCCAGCAGCATCTCGGGACAGAGAGATACGCAGTATTTT	CASSISGQRDTQYF
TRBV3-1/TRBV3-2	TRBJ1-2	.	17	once	TGTGCCAGCAGCCAAGACACCGACATTCGATCTATTTATGGCTACACCTTC	CASSQDTDIRSIYGYTF
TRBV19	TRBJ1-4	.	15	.	TGTGCCAGTAAGCAAAACCCTTCAACTAATGAAAAACTGTTTTTT	CASKQNPSTNEKLFF
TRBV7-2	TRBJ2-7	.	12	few	TGTGCCAGCAGCCAAACCTCCGGAGGACGATACTTC	CASSQTSGGRYF
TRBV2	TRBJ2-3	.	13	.	TGTGCCAGCAATTTAGATAGCACAGATACGCAGTATTTT	CASNLDSTDTQYF
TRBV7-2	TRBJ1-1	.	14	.	TGTGCCAGCAGCTGGCGGCGGGGTAACACTGAAGCTTTCTTT	CASSWRRGNTEAFF
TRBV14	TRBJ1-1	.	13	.	TGTGCCAGCAGCCATCGGGGGAACACTGAAGCTTTCTTT	CASSHRGNTEAFF
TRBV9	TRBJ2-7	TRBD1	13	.	TGTGCCAGCAGCGTCGACAGGGGTAACGAGCAGTACTTC	CASSVDRGNEQYF
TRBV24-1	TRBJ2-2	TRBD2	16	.	TGTGCCACCAGCGATCCGGGGGAGGGCCAAACCGGGGAGCTGTTTTTT	CATSDPGEGQTGELFF
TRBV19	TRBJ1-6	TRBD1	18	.	TGTGCCAGTTCGACAGGGGGTCCTCGGAGCTCCTATAATTCACCCCTCCACTTT	CASSTGGPRSSYNSPLHF
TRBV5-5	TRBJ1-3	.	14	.	TGTGCCAGCAGCTTGGGACAGGTGGGAAACACCATATATTTT	CASSLGQVGNTIYF
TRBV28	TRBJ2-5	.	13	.	TGTGCCAGCAGTTTGACAGGATGGGAGACCCAGTACTTC	CASSLTGWETQYF
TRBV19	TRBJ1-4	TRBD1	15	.	TGTGCCAGTAGAGATAACAGGGGAGTTTATGAAAAACTGTTTTTT	CASRDNRGVYEKLFF
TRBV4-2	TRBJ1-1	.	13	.	TGTGCCAGCAGTCCCCCGGGGGGAAGGTTAGCTTTCTTT	CASSPPGGRLAFF
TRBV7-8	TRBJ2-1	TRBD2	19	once	TGTGCCAGCAGCTTAGTCGCGGGAGTTCTCGGAATGTTAAGCAATGAGCAGTTCTTC	CASSLVAGVLGMLSNEQFF
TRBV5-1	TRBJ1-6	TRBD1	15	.	TGCGCCAGCAGCGACTGGACAGGGTATCATTCACCCCTCCACTTT	CASSDWTGYHSPLHF
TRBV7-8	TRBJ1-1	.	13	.	TGTGCCAGCAGCCCTAGGGACTCCCTCACAACTTTCTTT	CASSPRDSLTTFF
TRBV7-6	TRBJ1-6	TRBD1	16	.	TGTGCCAGCAGCTTAGCGGCCGGGACAGGGATATCACCCCTCCACTTT	CASSLAAGTGISPLHF
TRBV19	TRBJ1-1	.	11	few	TGTGCCAGTATGGGGGGTCCGAAAACTTTCTTT	CASMGGPKTFF
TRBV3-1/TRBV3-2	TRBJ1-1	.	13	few	TGTGCCAGCAGCCAAGATCGGTGGACTGAAGCTTTCTTT	CASSQDRWTEAFF
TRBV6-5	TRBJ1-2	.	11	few	TGTGCCAGCGGACACCCCACGGCCTACACCTTC	CASGHPTAYTF
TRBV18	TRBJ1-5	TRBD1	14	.	TGTGCCAGCTCCCGTGGACAGGGGGGTGAGCCCCAGCATTTT	CASSRGQGGEPQHF
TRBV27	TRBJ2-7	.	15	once	TGTGCCAGCAGTTTAATAGGGGCAACCAAATACGAGCAGTACTTC	CASSLIGATKYEQYF
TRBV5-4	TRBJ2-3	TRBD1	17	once	TGTGCCAGCAGCTCCCGGCAGGACAGGGGGCTAACAGATACGCAGTATTTT	CASSSRQDRGLTDTQYF
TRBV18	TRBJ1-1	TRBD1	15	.	TGTGCCAGCTCACCCCCGGGACAGCCGAGCACTGAAGCTTTCTTT	CASSPPGQPSTEAFF
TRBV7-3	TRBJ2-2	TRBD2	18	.	TGTGCCAGCAGCTCTGGACTAGCGGGAGGGTACGGCACCGGGGAGCTGTTTTTT	CASSSGLAGGYGTGELFF
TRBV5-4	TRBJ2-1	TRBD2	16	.	TGTGCCAGCAGCCATAAGACTAGCGGGAGGCGGAATGAGCAGTTCTTC	CASSHKTSGRRNEQFF
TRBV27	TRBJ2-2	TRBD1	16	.	TGTGCCAGCAGTGGGCGAGGACAGGGGACCACCGGGGAGCTGTTTTTT	CASSGRGQGTTGELFF
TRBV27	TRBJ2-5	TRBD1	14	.	TGTGCCAGCAGTTTAGGGAACAGGGGGGAGACCCAGTACTTC	CASSLGNRGETQYF
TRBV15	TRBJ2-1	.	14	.	TGTGCCACCAGCAGAGGACTGAGTTACAATGAGCAGTTCTTC	CATSRGLSYNEQFF
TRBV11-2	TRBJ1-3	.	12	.	TGTGCCAGCAGCTCTGCTGGAAACACCATATATTTT	CASSSAGNTIYF
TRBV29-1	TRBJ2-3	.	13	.	TGCAGCGTTGAAGAGGGGGGGCTCGATACGCAGTATTTT	CSVEEGGLDTQYF
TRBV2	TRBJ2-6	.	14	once	TGTGCCAGCTCACTAAGCTCTGGGGCCAACGTCCTGACTTTC	CASSLSSGANVLTF
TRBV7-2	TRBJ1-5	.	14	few	TGTGCCAGCAGCGCGGACAGTAGCAATCAGCCCCAGCATTTT	CASSADSSNQPQHF
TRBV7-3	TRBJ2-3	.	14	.	TGTGCCAGCAGCTTAAGAGGGGGAGCAGATACGCAGTATTTT	CASSLRGGADTQYF
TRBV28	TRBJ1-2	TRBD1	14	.	TGTGCCAGCAGTTATGGGACAGGATCATATGGCTACACCTTC	CASSYGTGSYGYTF
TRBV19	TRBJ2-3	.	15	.	TGTGCCAGTAGTATCAACAGGGCTAGCACAGATACGCAGTATTTT	CASSINRASTDTQYF
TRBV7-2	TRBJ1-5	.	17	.	TGTGCCAGCAGCTTACCCAGGATTGGTGTTCGGCATCAGCCCCAGCATTTT	CASSLPRIGVRHQPQHF
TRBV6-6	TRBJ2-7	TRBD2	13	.	TGTGCCAGCAGTCATCGACTAGCCTCCGAGCAGTACTTC	CASSHRLASEQYF
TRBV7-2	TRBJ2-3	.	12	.	TGTGCCAGCAGCTCGACAGGAGATACGCAGTATTTT	CASSSTGDTQYF
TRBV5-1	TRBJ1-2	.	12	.	TGCGCCAGCAGCTTAGAGGGTAATGGCTACACCTTC	CASSLEGNGYTF
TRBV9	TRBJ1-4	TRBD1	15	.	TGTGCCAGCAGCCCCCGGACAGGGGGTAATGAAAAACTGTTTTTT	CASSPRTGGNEKLFF